This note documents a single T cell receptor beta chain sequence. The sample comes from a study of T cell responses to AZD1222 COVID-19 vaccine. V was pared by 2 bases and J by 1 base, with 11 bases between. The CDR3 totals 15 residues. CDR1 and CDR2 (germline): SGHTA, FQGNSA. Produced via immunoSEQ multiplex PCR; TCRdb's table is partial and in-frame only. The table records 100,000 to 150,000 clones, 84% of them present only once. V usage is TRBV7-2 and J usage is TRBJ1-1, with D unresolved. The receptor was isolated from an adult who received the AZD1222 COVID-19 vaccine. The specimen was peripheral blood, collected 28 days after the second AZD1222 dose. The CDR3 reads CASSLSLNPNTEAFF. CDR3 DNA: TGTGCCAGCAGCTTAAGTCTCAACCCGAACACTGAAGCTTTCTTT.